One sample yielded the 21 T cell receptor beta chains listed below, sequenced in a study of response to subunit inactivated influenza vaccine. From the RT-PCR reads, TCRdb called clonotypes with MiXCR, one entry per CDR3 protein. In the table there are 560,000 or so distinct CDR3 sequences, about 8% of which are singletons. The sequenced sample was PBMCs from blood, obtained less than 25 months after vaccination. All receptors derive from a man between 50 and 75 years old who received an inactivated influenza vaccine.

CDR3 sequence reads: CSARLSGRAYNEQFF. The DNA of the CDR3 is TGCAGTGCTAGACTAAGCGGGAGGGCCTACAATGAGCAGTTCTTC. The chain carries TRBV20-1 and TRBJ2-1; 10 nucleotides align to TRBD2. Losses at the gene ends were 2 bases for V and 2 bases for J; bases not matched to a gene: 3. The CDR3 sequence is 15 residues long. Germline-derived CDR1 and CDR2 are DFQATT and SNEGSKA (reference sequence).

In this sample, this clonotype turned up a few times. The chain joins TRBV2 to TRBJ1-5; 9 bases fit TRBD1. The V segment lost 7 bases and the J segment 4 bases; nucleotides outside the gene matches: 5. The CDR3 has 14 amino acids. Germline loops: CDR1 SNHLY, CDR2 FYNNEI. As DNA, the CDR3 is TGTGCCAGCACGGGACAGGGACCGAATCAGCCCCAGCATTTT. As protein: CASTGQGPNQPQHF.

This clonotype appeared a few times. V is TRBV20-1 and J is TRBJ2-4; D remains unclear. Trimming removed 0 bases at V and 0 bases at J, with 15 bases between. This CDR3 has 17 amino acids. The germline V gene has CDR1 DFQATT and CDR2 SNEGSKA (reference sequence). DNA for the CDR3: TGCAGTGCTAGAGATCAAGGCCAACCCATAGCCAAAAACATTCAGTACTTC. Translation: CSARDQGQPIAKNIQYF.

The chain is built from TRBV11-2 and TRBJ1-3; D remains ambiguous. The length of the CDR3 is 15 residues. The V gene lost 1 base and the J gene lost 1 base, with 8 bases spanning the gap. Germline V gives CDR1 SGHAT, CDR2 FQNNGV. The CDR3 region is CASSLVRPSGNTIYF. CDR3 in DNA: TGTGCCAGCAGCTTAGTACGGCCATCTGGAAACACCATATATTTT.

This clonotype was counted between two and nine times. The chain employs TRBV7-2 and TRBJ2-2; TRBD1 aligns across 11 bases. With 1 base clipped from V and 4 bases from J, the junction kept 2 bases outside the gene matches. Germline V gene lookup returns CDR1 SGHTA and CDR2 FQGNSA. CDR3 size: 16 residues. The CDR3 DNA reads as TGTGCCAGCAGCTTAGGGACAGGGGGCGTCACCGGGGAGCTGTTTTTT. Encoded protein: CASSLGTGGVTGELFF.

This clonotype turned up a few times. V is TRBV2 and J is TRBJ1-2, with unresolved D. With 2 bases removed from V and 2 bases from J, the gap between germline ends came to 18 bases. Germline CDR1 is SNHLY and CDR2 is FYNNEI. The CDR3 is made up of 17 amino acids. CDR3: CASSERRKGRTNYGYTF. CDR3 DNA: TGTGCCAGCAGTGAAAGACGTAAGGGCAGAACAAACTATGGCTACACCTTC.

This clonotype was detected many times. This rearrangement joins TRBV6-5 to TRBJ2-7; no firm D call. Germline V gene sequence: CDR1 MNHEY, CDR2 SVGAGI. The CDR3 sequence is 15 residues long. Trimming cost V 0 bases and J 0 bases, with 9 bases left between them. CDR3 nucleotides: TGTGCCAGCAGTTACTCAGACTCAAGCTCCTACGAGCAGTACTTC. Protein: CASSYSDSSSYEQYF.

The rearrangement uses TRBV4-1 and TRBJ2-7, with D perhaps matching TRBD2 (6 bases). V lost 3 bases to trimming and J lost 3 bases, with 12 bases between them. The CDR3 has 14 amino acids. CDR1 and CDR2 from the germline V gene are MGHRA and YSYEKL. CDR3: CASSHTGGGYEQYF. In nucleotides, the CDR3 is TGCGCCAGCAGCCATACCGGGGGAGGCTACGAGCAGTACTTC.

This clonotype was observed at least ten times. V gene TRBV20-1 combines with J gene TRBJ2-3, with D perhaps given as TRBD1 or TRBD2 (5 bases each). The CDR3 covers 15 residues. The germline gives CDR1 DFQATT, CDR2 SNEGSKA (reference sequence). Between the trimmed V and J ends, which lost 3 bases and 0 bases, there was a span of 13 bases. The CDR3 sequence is CSASGGPRSTDTQYF. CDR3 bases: TGCAGTGCTAGTGGGGGACCCCGTAGCACAGATACGCAGTATTTT.

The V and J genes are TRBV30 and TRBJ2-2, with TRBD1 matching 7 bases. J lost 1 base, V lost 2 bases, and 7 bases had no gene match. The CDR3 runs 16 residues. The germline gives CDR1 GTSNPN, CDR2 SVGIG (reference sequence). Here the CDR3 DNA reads TGTGCCTGGAGTAAGGGGGCTGAGGGGAACACCGGGGAGCTGTTTTTT. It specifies CAWSKGAEGNTGELFF.

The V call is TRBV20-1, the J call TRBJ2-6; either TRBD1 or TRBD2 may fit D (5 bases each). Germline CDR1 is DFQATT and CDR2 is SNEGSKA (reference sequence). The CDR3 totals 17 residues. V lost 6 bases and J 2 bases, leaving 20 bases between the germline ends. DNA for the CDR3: TGCAGTGCCCAACCGAGGGGCTTTGGGACTGGGGCCAACGTCCTGACTTTC. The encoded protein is CSAQPRGFGTGANVLTF.

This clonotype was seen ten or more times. The CDR3 DNA reads TGCAGCGGGGGGGAAGGGAACACTGAAGCTTTCTTT. Translating it yields CSGGEGNTEAFF. This sequence joins TRBV29-1 and TRBJ1-1, with D perhaps TRBD1 (5 bases). CDR3 length: 12 amino acids. Germline loops: CDR1 SQVTM, CDR2 ANQGSEA. The germline V and J ends were trimmed by 7 bases and 1 base, with 10 bases remaining between them.

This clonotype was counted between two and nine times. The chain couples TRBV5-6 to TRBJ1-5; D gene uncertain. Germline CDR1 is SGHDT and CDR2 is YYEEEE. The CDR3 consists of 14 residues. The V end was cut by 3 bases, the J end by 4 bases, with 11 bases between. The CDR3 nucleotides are TGTGCCAGCAGCTCCGCTAGGCGGAATCAGCCCCAGCATTTT. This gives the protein CASSSARRNQPQHF.

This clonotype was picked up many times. CDR3 in DNA: TGCAGTGTGGCTAGCGGGAGGGAATACAATGAGCAGTTCTTC. Translated: CSVASGREYNEQFF. This sequence joins TRBV20-1 and TRBJ2-1; 12 nucleotides agree with TRBD2. This CDR3 has 14 residues. Germline assignment: CDR1 DFQATT and CDR2 SNEGSKA (reference sequence). Trimming removed 7 bases from V and 4 bases from J; junction bases left unmatched: 5.

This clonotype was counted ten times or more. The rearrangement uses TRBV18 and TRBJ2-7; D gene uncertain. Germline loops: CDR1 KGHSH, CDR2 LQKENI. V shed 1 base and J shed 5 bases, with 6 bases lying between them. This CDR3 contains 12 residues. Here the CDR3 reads CASSPQGNEQYF. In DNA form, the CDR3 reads TGTGCCAGCTCACCACAGGGTAACGAGCAGTACTTC.

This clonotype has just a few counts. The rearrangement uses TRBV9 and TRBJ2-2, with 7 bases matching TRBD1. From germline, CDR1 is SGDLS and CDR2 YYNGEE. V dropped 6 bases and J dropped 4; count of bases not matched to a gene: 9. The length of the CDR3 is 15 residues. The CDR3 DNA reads TGTGCCAGCAAGTGGGAACAGGGGATCACCGGGGAGCTGTTTTTT. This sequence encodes CASKWEQGITGELFF.

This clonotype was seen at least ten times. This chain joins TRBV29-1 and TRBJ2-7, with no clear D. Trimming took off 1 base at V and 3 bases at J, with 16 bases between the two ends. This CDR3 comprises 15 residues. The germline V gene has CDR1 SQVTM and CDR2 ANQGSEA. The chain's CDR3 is CSVEAAHETVYEQYF. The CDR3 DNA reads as TGCAGCGTTGAAGCTGCCCACGAAACGGTCTACGAGCAGTACTTC.

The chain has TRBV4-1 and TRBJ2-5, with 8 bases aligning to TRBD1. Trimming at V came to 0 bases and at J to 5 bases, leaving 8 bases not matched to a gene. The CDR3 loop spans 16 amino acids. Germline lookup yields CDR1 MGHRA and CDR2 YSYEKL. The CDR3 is CASSQDRTGGLETQYF. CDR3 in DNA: TGCGCCAGCAGCCAAGATAGAACAGGGGGTTTGGAGACCCAGTACTTC.

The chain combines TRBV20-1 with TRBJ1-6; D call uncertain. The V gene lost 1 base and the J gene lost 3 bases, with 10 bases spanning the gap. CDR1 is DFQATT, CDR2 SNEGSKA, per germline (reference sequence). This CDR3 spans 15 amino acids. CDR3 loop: CSARGPEGYNSPLHF. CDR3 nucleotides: TGCAGTGCTAGAGGGCCCGAGGGCTATAATTCACCCCTCCACTTT.

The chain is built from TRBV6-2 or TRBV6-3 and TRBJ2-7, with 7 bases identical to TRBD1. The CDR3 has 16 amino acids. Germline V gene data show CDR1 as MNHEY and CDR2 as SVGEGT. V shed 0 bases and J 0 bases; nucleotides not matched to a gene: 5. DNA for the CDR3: TGTGCCAGCAGTTACTCTGGAGACAGGGCCTCCTACGAGCAGTACTTC. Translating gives CASSYSGDRASYEQYF.

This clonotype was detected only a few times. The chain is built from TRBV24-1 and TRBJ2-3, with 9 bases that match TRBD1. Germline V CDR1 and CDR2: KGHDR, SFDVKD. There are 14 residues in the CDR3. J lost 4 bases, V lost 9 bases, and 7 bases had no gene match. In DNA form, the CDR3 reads TGTGCCACCGCAGGGACAGGGAGGGCAGATACGCAGTATTTT. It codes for CATAGTGRADTQYF.